This entry lists 21 T cell receptor beta chains sequenced from one sample in a study of OX40 agonist ivuxolimab in advanced cancers. Measured with immunoSEQ multiplex PCR; TCRdb has only the in-frame clones, and not every one. This sample has approximately 45,000 clones; 90% to 95% occur once, and the top ten carry approximately 11%. The source was CD4+ or CD8+ T cells sorted from blood, collected in a trial of the OX40 agonist ivuxolimab. Source of these receptors: an adult with an advanced solid tumor such as melanoma, head and neck, liver or kidney cancer.

The chain employs TRBV4-2 and TRBJ1-2; D gene unclear. The germline V and J ends were trimmed by 0 bases and 8 bases, with 16 bases remaining between them. Germline CDR1 and CDR2: LGHNA and YNFKEQ. This CDR3 contains 15 residues. CDR3 loop: CASSQEQSLDGGYTF. The CDR3 region has the DNA TGTGCCAGCAGCCAAGAGCAATCCCTGGATGGAGGCTACACCTTC.

CDR3 sequence reads: CASSLAAAYEQFF. The DNA of the CDR3 is TGTGCCAGCAGCTTGGCCGCTGCCTATGAGCAGTTCTTC. The chain couples TRBV5-6 to TRBJ2-1; D uncertain. Germline CDR1 and CDR2: SGHDT and YYEEEE. Between the trimmed V and J ends, which lost 0 bases and 8 bases, there was a span of 9 bases. The CDR3 runs to 13 residues.

The V and J genes are TRBV2 and TRBJ1-5, with D tentatively TRBD1 (5 bases). The CDR3 consists of 15 residues. Germline CDR1 SNHLY, CDR2 FYNNEI. The V end lost 5 bases, the J end lost 2 bases, and 13 bases lay between the germline ends. The CDR3 here is CASSPDSSGNQPQHF. CDR3 nucleotide sequence: TGTGCCAGCAGTCCCGACAGTTCTGGCAATCAGCCCCAGCATTTT.

The genes are TRBV14 and TRBJ2-1; tentatively, D is TRBD1 or TRBD2 (5 bases each). The V gene lost 4 bases and the J gene lost 7 bases, with 11 bases spanning the gap. Germline-derived CDR1 and CDR2 are SGHDN and FVKESK. The CDR3 length is 13 residues. The CDR3 sequence is CASSLGTANEQFF. CDR3 coding DNA: TGTGCCAGCAGCCTAGGGACCGCGAATGAGCAGTTCTTC.

The genes are TRBV4-1 and TRBJ1-1, with 8 bases aligning to TRBD1. The CDR3 has 15 residues. Germline loops: CDR1 MGHRA, CDR2 YSYEKL. The V gene end was trimmed by 5 bases and the J gene end by 3 bases; junction bases not matched to a gene: 8. The CDR3 bases are TGCGCCAGCAGCGGACAGGGTCTACTACACACTGAAGCTTTCTTT. Protein: CASSGQGLLHTEAFF.

This clone came up a few times. The chain employs TRBV7-9 and TRBJ1-1; D is uncertain. This CDR3 is built from 13 residues. Germline CDR1 and CDR2: SEHNR and FQNEAQ (reference sequence). Trimming left V 5 bases short and J 14 bases short, with 21 bases between. DNA for the CDR3: TGTGCCAGCAGCCTGAGTACCCCTTTCTCAGTGTTCTTT. It codes for CASSLSTPFSVFF.

The rearrangement joins TRBV7-3 to TRBJ1-1, with 10 positions matching TRBD1. The junction had 7 bases not matched to a gene; V was cut back by 6 bases and J by 3 bases. This CDR3 region has 15 residues. Germline assignment: CDR1 SGHTA and CDR2 FQGTGA. The CDR3 loop reads CASRLMDRGDTEAFF. The CDR3 DNA is TGTGCCAGCAGACTAATGGACAGGGGGGACACTGAAGCTTTCTTT.

This chain uses TRBV7-8 with TRBJ2-3; D perhaps matches TRBD1 (6 bases). The CDR3 runs to 15 residues. V dropped 0 bases and J dropped 2 bases, with 9 bases sitting between them. CDR1 and CDR2 (germline): SGHVS, FQNEAQ. CDR3 sequence: CASSLAGADTDTQYF. As DNA, the CDR3 is TGTGCCAGCAGCTTAGCGGGGGCCGACACAGATACGCAGTATTTT.

CDR3 in DNA: TGTGCCAGCAGCTTGTTTGGCAGTTACGAGCAGTACTTC. This translates into CASSLFGSYEQYF. The chain links TRBV5-6 to TRBJ2-7; D uncertain. The CDR3 runs to 13 residues. Germline lookup yields CDR1 SGHDT and CDR2 YYEEEE. Trimming left V 1 base short and J 4 bases short, with 9 bases between.

The chain employs TRBV28 and TRBJ2-7, with TRBD2 matching 7 bases. The V gene end was trimmed by 10 bases and the J gene end by 0 bases; junction bases not matched to a gene: 9. The CDR3 is made up of 14 amino acids. CDR1 is MDHEN, CDR2 SYDVKM, per germline. The CDR3 nucleotides are TGTGCCACCATACTAGCGCCGAGCTCCTACGAGCAGTACTTC. Translation gives CATILAPSSYEQYF.

The chain is built from TRBV27 and TRBJ2-5, with a weak D call TRBD2 (5 bases). In germline, CDR1 is MNHEY, CDR2 SMNVEV (reference sequence). The CDR3 is made up of 15 amino acids. With 5 bases removed from V and 2 bases from J, the gap between germline ends came to 15 bases. CDR3 in amino acids: CASSPWAGPQETQYF. The CDR3, as DNA: TGTGCCAGCAGTCCTTGGGCGGGCCCACAAGAGACCCAGTACTTC.

The table lists this clone with a few counts. The CDR3 DNA reads as TGTGCCAGCAGCTTGGGAGGGCTTTACGAGCAGTACTTC. It translates to CASSLGGLYEQYF. This chain links TRBV5-6 with TRBJ2-7; weak D call: TRBD2 (5 bases). The germline V and J ends were trimmed by 0 bases and 4 bases, with 8 bases remaining between them. The CDR3 consists of 13 residues. The germline V gene encodes CDR1 SGHDT and CDR2 YYEEEE.

This rearrangement joins TRBV6-6 to TRBJ1-4, with 7 bases aligning to TRBD1. The CDR3 consists of 14 residues. The V gene's germline CDR1 is MNHNY and CDR2 SVGAGI (reference sequence). The V and J ends lost 7 bases and 4 bases, in that order; junction bases with no gene match: 6. Here the CDR3 DNA reads TGTGCCAGCACCGGGACAGTCTTTAATGAAAAACTGTTTTTT. This translates into CASTGTVFNEKLFF.

The chain is built from TRBV7-9 and TRBJ2-3; D is uncertain. V shed 3 bases and J shed 5 bases, with 9 bases lying between them. The germline gives CDR1 SEHNR, CDR2 FQNEAQ (reference sequence). The CDR3 runs 13 residues. CDR3 bases: TGTGCCAGCAGCTTCCCCTTGGAAGATACGCAGTATTTT. This codes for CASSFPLEDTQYF.

The chain carries TRBV6-5 and TRBJ1-2; D remains unclear. Germline-derived CDR1 and CDR2 are MNHEY and SVGAGI. The CDR3 contains 13 residues. The ends were cut back, 2 bases at V and 2 bases at J, with 6 bases in the middle. The CDR3, as DNA: TGTGCCAGCAGTTACGGGGAAAACTATGGCTACACCTTC. Its protein product is CASSYGENYGYTF.

V and J are TRBV15 and TRBJ1-3; 9 nucleotides line up with TRBD1. Germline CDR1 LNHNV, CDR2 YYDKDF (reference sequence). The CDR3 sequence is 16 residues long. V trimming: 3 bases; J trimming: 2 bases; junction bases outside the gene matches: 5. DNA for the CDR3: TGTGCCACCAGCAGGGAACAGGGGGCCGCTGGAAACACCATATATTTT. It yields the protein CATSREQGAAGNTIYF. Complete variable domain (other parts from reference TRBV15 and TRBJ1-3): DAMVIQNPRYQVTQFGKPVTLSCSQTLNHNVMYWYQQKSSQAPKLLFHYYDKDFNNEADTPDNFQSRRPNTSFCFLDIRSPGLGDTAMYLCATSREQGAAGNTIYFGEGSWLTVV.

The rearrangement joins TRBV7-2 to TRBJ2-1; 10 bases are shared with TRBD2. The length of the CDR3 is 17 residues. Per the germline V gene, CDR1 is SGHTA and CDR2 is FQGNSA. The V and J ends lost 5 bases and 7 bases, in that order; junction bases with no gene match: 14. CDR3 protein: CASSHMVELAGLNEQFF. The DNA for the CDR3 is TGTGCCAGCAGCCACATGGTGGAACTAGCGGGGCTAAATGAGCAGTTCTTC.

The chain joins TRBV27 to TRBJ2-1; D not resolved. V lost 0 bases, J lost 0 bases, and 9 bases lay in between. Per the germline V gene, CDR1 is MNHEY and CDR2 is SMNVEV (reference sequence). The CDR3 spans 16 residues. The CDR3 sequence: CASSLSSSSSYNEQFF. CDR3 sequence (DNA): TGTGCCAGCAGTTTATCTAGCTCCAGCTCCTACAATGAGCAGTTCTTC.

This clone has a handful of counts. The chain has TRBV6-5 and TRBJ2-3, with a weak D call TRBD2 (6 bases). CDR1 is MNHEY and CDR2 is SVGAGI in the germline V gene. The CDR3 loop spans 15 amino acids. V was clipped by 0 bases and J by 4 bases, with 11 bases between them. CDR3 residues: CASSYSFTSPDTQYF. The CDR3 DNA is TGTGCCAGCAGTTACTCTTTCACTAGCCCAGATACGCAGTATTTT.

The gene calls are TRBV4-2 and TRBJ2-7; TRBD1 matches at 7 bases. This CDR3 is 17 amino acids long. Germline V gives CDR1 LGHNA, CDR2 YNFKEQ. V shed 2 bases and J 0 bases; nucleotides not matched to a gene: 10. The CDR3, as DNA: TGTGCCAGCAGCCAACCATCTTCGACAGGGTCCTCCTACGAGCAGTACTTC. This translates into CASSQPSSTGSSYEQYF.

This chain joins TRBV7-3 and TRBJ2-1; D may match TRBD1 or TRBD2 (5 bases each). Germline V gene lookup returns CDR1 SGHTA and CDR2 FQGTGA. This CDR3 comprises 15 residues. Trimming pared 5 bases from V and 6 bases from J, leaving 17 bases between. CDR3 coding DNA: TGTGCCAGCAGCCCCCCTGGGACCCCCTCCAATGAGCAGTTCTTC. It codes for CASSPPGTPSNEQFF.